This T cell receptor beta chain was retrieved from a study of blood T cell repertoires in COVID-19. At the level of the study: PBMCs, B-cell-depleted T cells, or T cells provided the cDNA or gDNA that made up the material.

The germline V gene has CDR1 SGHRS and CDR2 YFSETQ. CDR3 size: 15 residues. V lost 5 bases, J lost 3 bases, and 6 bases stayed unmatched. Libraries were prepared by immunoSEQ multiplex PCR; TCRdb keeps only in-frame clonotypes and omits some of them. The sample includes 270,000 or so clones, about 80% of them seen just once. The sample consisted of peripheral blood. The sequence came from a woman in her forties or fifties who had recovered from COVID-19. This rearrangement joins TRBV5-1 to TRBJ1-4; TRBD1 aligns across 8 bases. CDR3 bases: TGCGCCAGCAGGCCCCCAGGGGGCCCTAATGAAAAACTGTTTTTT. It yields the protein CASRPPGGPNEKLFF.